The next 14 T cell receptor delta chains were all read from a single sample in a study of gamma delta lymphoproliferative disorders and STAT genes. Sequencing used genomic DNA taken from PBMCs of patients and controls. TCRdb re-called clones from the multiplex PCR reads via CATT. The table lists around 1,700 delta-chain clones, around 1.2% of them singletons. The sample consisted of blood. Receptor source: a human donor in good health.

This clone showed up just a few times. TCRdb's protein for this DNA is that of a much larger clone and differs from the translation at residue 13, likely a read error; the protein shown is the DNA translation. The chain recombines TRDV1 with TRDJ1, with D possibly TRDD3 on 6 matching bases. In germline, CDR1 is TSWWSYY, CDR2 QGS. V was shortened by 4 bases and J by 0 bases, with 33 bases between the two germline ends. The CDR3 is 22 residues long. The chain's CDR3 is CALGGTTIPYLLPGDHTDKLIF. CDR3 sequence (DNA): TGTGCTCTTGGGGGGACAACGATCCCTTACCTCTTACCGGGGGACCACACCGATAAACTCATCTTT.

Turning to this clone: This DNA's translation and the protein TCRdb lists, from a much larger clone, do not match at residue 12, likely due to a read error; the protein shown is translated from the DNA. The chain couples TRDV1 to TRDJ1; 11 bases align to TRDD3. This CDR3 comprises 25 residues. From germline, CDR1 is TSWWSYY and CDR2 QGS. Losses at the gene ends were 0 bases for V and 0 bases for J; bases not matched to a gene: 27. This chain's CDR3 is CALGELHRLSFPLYWGIGDTDKLIF. The CDR3 DNA reads as TGTGCTCTTGGGGAACTCCACCGCTTATCCTTCCCACTGTACTGGGGGATAGGTGACACCGATAAACTCATCTTT.

This clone counts as medium-sized. With only one base between it and a far larger clone, this is likely a read error. The chain joins TRDV2 to TRDJ1, with 8 positions matching TRDD3. Germline-derived CDR1 and CDR2 are GEAIGNYY and EKD. There are 18 residues in the CDR3. The CDR3 nucleotides are TGTGCCTGTGACACCGTACTGGGGGTCCCCTCCTACACCGATAAACCCATCTTT. It codes for CACDTVLGVPSYTDKPIF.

A few counts support this clone. A far bigger clonotype differs at one base, so this is likely a read error. Other DNA sequences from this sample encode an identical CDR3 as well. V is TRDV2 and J is TRDJ1, with TRDD3 matching over 8 bases. The CDR3 has 15 residues. Per germline, CDR1 GEAIGNYY and CDR2 EKD. Germline trimming cut 3 bases from V and 2 bases from J; bases unmatched to any gene: 7. CDR3 bases: TGTGCCTGTGACCAACTGGGGGGCTATACCGATAAACTCATCTTT. Translating it yields CACDQLGGYTDKLIF.

Concerning this clone: TCRdb has a much larger clone's protein, which differs at residue 9 from the translation of this DNA, likely because of a read error; what is shown is the protein translated from the DNA. DNA for the CDR3: TGTGCCTGTGACCCTACTGGGGGAATCAGGAGCTCCTGGGACACCCGACAGATGTTTTTC. This gives the protein CACDPTGGIRSSWDTRQMFF. The V call is TRDV2, the J call TRDJ3; 9 bases line up with TRDD3. After removal of 3 bases from V and 0 bases from J, the junction contained 11 bases not matched to a gene. The length of the CDR3 is 20 residues. From germline, CDR1 is GEAIGNYY and CDR2 EKD.

With respect to this clone: It is likely a read error: a sequence one base away is far more abundant. Other DNA sequences in the same sample also yield this CDR3. The chain has TRDV1 and TRDJ1, with 8 bases that match TRDD3. This CDR3 region has 22 residues. Germline CDR1 is TSWWSYY and CDR2 is QGS. CDR3 coding DNA: TGTGCTCTTGGGGAACTGTCCTACTGGGGGTGGCTGGGGCCTATCTACACCGATAAGCTCATCTTT. Its protein is CALGELSYWGWLGPIYTDKLIF.

This clone was counted only a few times. TCRdb pairs this DNA with a much larger clone's protein that differs at residue 4, likely a read error; the protein shown was translated from the DNA. The chain combines TRDV2 with TRDJ1; 9 bases line up with TRDD3. J lost 2 bases, V lost 5 bases, and 14 bases had no gene match. This CDR3 is built from 17 residues. Germline V gene sequence: CDR1 GEAIGNYY, CDR2 EKD. The CDR3 region is CACGTMLGDLLTDKLIF. The CDR3 DNA is TGTGCCTGTGGCACAATGCTGGGGGATCTCTTAACCGATAAACTCATCTTT.

Within the sample, this clone is medium-sized. The sample contains more than one DNA sequence encoding this CDR3. The chain uses TRDV1 and TRDJ1, with 9 positions matching TRDD2. In germline, CDR1 is TSWWSYY, CDR2 QGS. J gave up 0 bases and V 3 bases, and 23 bases lay outside the gene matches. This CDR3 contains 22 residues. In DNA form, the CDR3 reads TGTGCTCTTGGGGATCCTTCCTACCTAAACCCGTACTGGGGCCCCTACACCGATAAACTCATCTTT. Protein product: CALGDPSYLNPYWGPYTDKLIF.

Concerning this clone: TCRdb assigns this DNA the protein of a much larger clone, which departs from its translation at residue 7; this likely reflects a read error, and the protein shown comes from translating the DNA. At the DNA level, this CDR3 is encoded by other sequences in the same sample as well. This chain links TRDV1 with TRDJ1; TRDD3 matches at 13 bases. Germline V gene data show CDR1 as TSWWSYY and CDR2 as QGS. CDR3 length: 25 residues. The CDR3 loop reads CALGFIAGYWGIRYNTLLYTDKLIF. CDR3 bases: TGCGCTCTTGGATTCATCGCGGGCTACTGGGGGATACGGTACAACACCCTCCTATACACCGATAAACTCATCTTT.

For this clone: Since a far larger clone is one base different, this is likely a read error. This specimen includes other DNA sequences encoding the same CDR3. This chain links TRDV1 with TRDJ1; 9 bases are shared with TRDD3. The germline V gene encodes CDR1 TSWWSYY and CDR2 QGS. This CDR3 spans 22 amino acids. CDR3 in amino acids: CALGGTTIPYLLLGDHTDKLIF. As DNA, the CDR3 is TGTGCCCTTGGGGGGACAACGATCCCTTACCTCTTACTGGGGGACCACACCGATAAACTCATCTTT.

This clone was found many times. A single base is all that separates this from a far larger clone, so a read error is likely. Additional DNA sequences in this sample encode the identical CDR3. V gene TRDV1 combines with J gene TRDJ1, with 11 bases fitting TRDD3. This CDR3 contains 19 residues. V gave up 2 bases and J gave up 2 bases; unmatched junction bases: 13. CDR1 and CDR2 (germline): TSWWSYY, QGS. Here the CDR3 reads CALGEFPSLGDTQTDKLIF. CDR3 bases: TGTGCTCTTGGGGAATTCCCCTCATTGGGGGATACGCAAACCGATAAACTCATCTTT.

This clone was detected many times. A far larger clone is off by one base, so a read error is likely. Other DNA sequences of this sample code for an identical CDR3. The chain combines TRDV1 with TRDJ1; TRDD3 aligns across 12 bases. CDR1 and CDR2 (germline): TSWWSYY, QGS. The CDR3 runs 22 residues. The CDR3 protein is CALGEGGYDPGGYEENTDKLIF. The DNA for the CDR3 is TGTGCTCTTGGGGAAGGGGGATATGACCCTGGGGGATACGAAGAGAACACCGATAAACTTATCTTT.

This clone turned up a few times. With only one base between it and a far larger clone, this is likely a read error. The same CDR3 arises from other DNA sequences in this sample as well. The chain recombines TRDV1 with TRDJ1; a possible D gene is TRDD2 (9 bases). CDR1 TSWWSYY and CDR2 QGS come from the germline V gene. CDR3 length: 23 residues. For the CDR3, the DNA is TGTGCTCTTGGGCCCTCAGCCTCCTTCCTACTTCACTGGGGGCTCAAGTACACCGATAAGCTCATCTTT. Translated: CALGPSASFLLHWGLKYTDKLIF.

In the case of this clone: The TCRdb protein, from a much larger clone, departs from this DNA's translation at residue 16, likely by read error; the protein shown derives from the DNA. The chain combines TRDV2 with TRDJ1; TRDD3 aligns across 12 bases. CDR3 length: 18 amino acids. Looked up from germline, CDR1 is GEAIGNYY and CDR2 is EKD. The CDR3 reads CACDSVETGGYQGDKPIF. Here the CDR3 DNA reads TGTGCCTGTGACTCCGTCGAGACTGGGGGATACCAAGGGGATAAACCCATCTTT.